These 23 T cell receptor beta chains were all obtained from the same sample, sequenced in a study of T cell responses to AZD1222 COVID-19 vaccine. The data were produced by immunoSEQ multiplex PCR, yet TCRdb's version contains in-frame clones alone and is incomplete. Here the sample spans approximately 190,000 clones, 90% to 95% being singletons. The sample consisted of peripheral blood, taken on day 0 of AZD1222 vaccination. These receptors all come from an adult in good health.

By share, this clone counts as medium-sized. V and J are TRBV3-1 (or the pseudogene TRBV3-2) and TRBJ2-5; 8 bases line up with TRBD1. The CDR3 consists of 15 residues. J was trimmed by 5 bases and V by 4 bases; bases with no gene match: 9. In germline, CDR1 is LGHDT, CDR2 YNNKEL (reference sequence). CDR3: CASSPLTGDGETQYF. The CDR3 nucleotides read TGTGCCAGCAGCCCCCTGACAGGGGACGGGGAGACCCAGTACTTC.

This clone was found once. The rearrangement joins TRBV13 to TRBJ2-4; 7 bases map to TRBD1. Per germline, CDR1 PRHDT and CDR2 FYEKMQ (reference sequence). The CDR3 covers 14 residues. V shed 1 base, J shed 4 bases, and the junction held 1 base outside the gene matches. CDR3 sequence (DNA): TGTGCCAGCAGCTTAGCGACAGGGAAAAACATTCAGTACTTC. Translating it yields CASSLATGKNIQYF.

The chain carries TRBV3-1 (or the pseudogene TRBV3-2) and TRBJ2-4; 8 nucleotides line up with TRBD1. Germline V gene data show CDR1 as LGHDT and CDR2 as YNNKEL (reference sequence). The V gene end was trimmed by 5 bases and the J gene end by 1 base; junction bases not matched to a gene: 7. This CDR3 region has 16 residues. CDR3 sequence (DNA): TGTGCCAGCAGCACGCGACAGGGGAGGGCCAAAAACATTCAGTACTTC. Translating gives CASSTRQGRAKNIQYF.

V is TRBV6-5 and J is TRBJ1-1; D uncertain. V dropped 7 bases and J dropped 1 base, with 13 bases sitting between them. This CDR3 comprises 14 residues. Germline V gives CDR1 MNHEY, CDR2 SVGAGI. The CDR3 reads CASTFISGNTEAFF. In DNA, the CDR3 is TGTGCCAGCACCTTTATATCTGGGAACACTGAAGCTTTCTTT.

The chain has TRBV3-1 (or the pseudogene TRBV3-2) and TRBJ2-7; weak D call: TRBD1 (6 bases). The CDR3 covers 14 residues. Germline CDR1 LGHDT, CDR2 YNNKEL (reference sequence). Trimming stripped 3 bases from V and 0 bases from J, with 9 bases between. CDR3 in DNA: TGTGCCAGCAGCCAGACAGGAGACTCCTACGAGCAGTACTTC. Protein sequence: CASSQTGDSYEQYF.

The CDR3 spells CASSQVLVQSYEQYF. The CDR3 coding sequence is TGCGCCAGCAGCCAAGTATTGGTCCAATCCTACGAGCAGTACTTC. The chain employs TRBV4-1 and TRBJ2-7; D call uncertain. The CDR3 extends over 15 amino acids. Germline loops: CDR1 MGHRA, CDR2 YSYEKL. The V and J ends lost 1 base and 1 base respectively, with 11 bases between them.

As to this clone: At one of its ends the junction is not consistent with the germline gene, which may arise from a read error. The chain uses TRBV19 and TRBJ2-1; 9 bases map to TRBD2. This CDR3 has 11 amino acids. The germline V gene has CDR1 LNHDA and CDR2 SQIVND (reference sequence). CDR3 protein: CASSIRGRAVF. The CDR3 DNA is TGTGCCAGTAGTATACGCGGGAGGGCGGTCTTC.

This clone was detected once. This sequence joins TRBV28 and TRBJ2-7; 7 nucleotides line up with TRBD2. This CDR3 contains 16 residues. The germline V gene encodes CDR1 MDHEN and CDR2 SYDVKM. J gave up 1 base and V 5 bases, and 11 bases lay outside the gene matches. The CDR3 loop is CASSPRRMGGSYEQYF. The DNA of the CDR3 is TGTGCCAGCAGTCCCCGGCGAATGGGGGGGTCCTACGAGCAGTACTTC.

CDR3 residues: CAISESIAAGGGEKLFF. DNA for the CDR3: TGTGCCATCAGTGAGTCGATTGCGGCAGGGGGTGGTGAAAAACTGTTTTTT. V and J are TRBV10-3 and TRBJ1-4; 7 bases line up with TRBD1. Germline V lookup: CDR1 ENHRY, CDR2 SYGVKD. The CDR3 runs to 17 residues. J gave up 7 bases and V 0 bases, and 11 bases lay outside the gene matches.

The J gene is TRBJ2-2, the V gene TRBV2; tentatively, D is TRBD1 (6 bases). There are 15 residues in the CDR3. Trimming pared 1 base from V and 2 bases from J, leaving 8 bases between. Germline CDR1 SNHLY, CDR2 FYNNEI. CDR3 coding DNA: TGTGCCAGCAGTGAAGTCAGGGGAAACACCGGGGAGCTGTTTTTT. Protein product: CASSEVRGNTGELFF.

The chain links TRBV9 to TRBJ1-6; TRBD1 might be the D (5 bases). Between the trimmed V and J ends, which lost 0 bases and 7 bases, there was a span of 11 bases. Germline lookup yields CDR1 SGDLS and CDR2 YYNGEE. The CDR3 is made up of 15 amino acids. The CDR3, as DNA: TGTGCCAGCAGCGTAGACCCAGGGAGCAATTCACCCCTCCACTTT. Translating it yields CASSVDPGSNSPLHF.

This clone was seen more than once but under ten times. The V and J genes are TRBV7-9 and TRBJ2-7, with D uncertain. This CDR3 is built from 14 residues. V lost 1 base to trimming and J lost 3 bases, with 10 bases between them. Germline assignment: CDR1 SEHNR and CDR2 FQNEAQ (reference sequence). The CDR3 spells CASSLGQAIYEQYF. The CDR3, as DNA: TGTGCCAGCAGCTTAGGTCAGGCGATCTACGAGCAGTACTTC.

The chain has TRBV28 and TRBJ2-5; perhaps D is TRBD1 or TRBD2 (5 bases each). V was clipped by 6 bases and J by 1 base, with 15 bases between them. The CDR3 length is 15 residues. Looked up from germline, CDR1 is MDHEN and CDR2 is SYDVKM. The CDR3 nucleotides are TGTGCCAGCAGCAACGCTGGGGGTTTCCAAGAGACCCAGTACTTC. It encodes CASSNAGGFQETQYF.

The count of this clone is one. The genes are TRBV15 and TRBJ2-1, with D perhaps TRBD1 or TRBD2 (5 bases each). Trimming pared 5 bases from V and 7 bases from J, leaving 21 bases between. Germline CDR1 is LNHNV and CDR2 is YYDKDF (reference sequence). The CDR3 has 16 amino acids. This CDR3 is CATSARSGPRLNEQFF. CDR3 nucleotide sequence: TGTGCCACCAGCGCCCGCTCGGGACCCCGGCTAAATGAGCAGTTCTTC. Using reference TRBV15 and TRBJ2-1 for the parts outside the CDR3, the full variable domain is DAMVIQNPRYQVTQFGKPVTLSCSQTLNHNVMYWYQQKSSQAPKLLFHYYDKDFNNEADTPDNFQSRRPNTSFCFLDIRSPGLGDTAMYLCATSARSGPRLNEQFFGPGTRLTVL.

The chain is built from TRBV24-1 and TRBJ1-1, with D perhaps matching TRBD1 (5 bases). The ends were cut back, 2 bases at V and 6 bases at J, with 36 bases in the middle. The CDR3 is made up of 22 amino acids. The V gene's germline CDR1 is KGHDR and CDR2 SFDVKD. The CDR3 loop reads CATSDSQPSPTTNLDRGAEAFF. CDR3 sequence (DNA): TGTGCCACCAGTGATTCCCAGCCCTCACCAACCACTAACCTTGACCGGGGCGCTGAAGCTTTCTTT.

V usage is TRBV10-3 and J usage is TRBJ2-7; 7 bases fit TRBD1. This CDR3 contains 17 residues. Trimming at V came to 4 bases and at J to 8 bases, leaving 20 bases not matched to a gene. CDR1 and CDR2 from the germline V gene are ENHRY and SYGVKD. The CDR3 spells CAISGPGQRVSGIKQYF. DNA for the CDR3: TGTGCCATCAGTGGGCCGGGACAGAGAGTCTCGGGAATCAAGCAGTACTTC.

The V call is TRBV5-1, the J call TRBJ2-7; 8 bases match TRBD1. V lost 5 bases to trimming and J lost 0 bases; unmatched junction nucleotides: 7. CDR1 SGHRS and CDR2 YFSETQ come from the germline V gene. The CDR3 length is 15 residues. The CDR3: CASRTGTGRSYEQYF. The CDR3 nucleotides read TGCGCCAGCAGAACCGGGACAGGCCGCTCCTACGAGCAGTACTTC.

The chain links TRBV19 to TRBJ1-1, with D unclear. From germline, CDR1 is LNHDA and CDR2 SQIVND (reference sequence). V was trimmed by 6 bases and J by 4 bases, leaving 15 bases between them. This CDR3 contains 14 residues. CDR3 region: CASRPDGEGTEAFF. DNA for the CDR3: TGTGCCAGTAGGCCAGATGGTGAGGGCACTGAAGCTTTCTTT. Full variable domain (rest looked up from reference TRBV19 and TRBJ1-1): DGGITQSPKYLFRKEGQNVTLSCEQNLNHDAMYWYRQDPGQGLRLIYYSQIVNDFQKGDIAEGYSVSREKKESFPLTVTSAQKNPTAFYLCASRPDGEGTEAFFGQGTRLTVV.

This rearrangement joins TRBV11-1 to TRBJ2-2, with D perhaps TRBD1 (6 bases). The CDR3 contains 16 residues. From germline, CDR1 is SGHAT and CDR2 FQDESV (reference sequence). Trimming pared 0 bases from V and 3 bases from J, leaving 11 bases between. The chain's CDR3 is CASSLALGADTGELFF. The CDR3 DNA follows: TGTGCCAGCAGCTTAGCGCTGGGGGCGGACACCGGGGAGCTGTTTTTT.

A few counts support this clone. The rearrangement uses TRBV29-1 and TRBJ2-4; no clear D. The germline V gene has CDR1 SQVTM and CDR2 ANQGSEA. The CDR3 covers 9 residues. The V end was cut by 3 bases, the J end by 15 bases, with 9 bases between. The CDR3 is CSVDSPPYF. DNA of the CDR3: TGCAGCGTTGACAGTCCGCCGTACTTC.

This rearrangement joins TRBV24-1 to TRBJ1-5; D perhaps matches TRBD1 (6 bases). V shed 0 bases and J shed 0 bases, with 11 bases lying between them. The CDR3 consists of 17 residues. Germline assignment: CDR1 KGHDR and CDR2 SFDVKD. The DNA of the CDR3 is TGTGCCACCAGTGATTTGGAGGGGGATTATAGCAATCAGCCCCAGCATTTT. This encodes CATSDLEGDYSNQPQHF.

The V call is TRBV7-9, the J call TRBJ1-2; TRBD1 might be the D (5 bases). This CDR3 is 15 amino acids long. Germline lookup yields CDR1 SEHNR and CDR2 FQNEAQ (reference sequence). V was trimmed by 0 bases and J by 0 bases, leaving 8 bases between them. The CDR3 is CASSLARGTNYGYTF. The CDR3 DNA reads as TGTGCCAGCAGCTTAGCGCGGGGGACTAACTATGGCTACACCTTC.

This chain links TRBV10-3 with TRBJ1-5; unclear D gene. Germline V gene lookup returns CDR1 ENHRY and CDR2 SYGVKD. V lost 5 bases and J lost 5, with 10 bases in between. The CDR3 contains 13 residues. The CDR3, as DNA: TGTGCCATCAGTTACAGCGACGATCAGCCCCAGCATTTT. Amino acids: CAISYSDDQPQHF.